This T cell receptor beta chain derives from a study of T cell repertoires in ileal Crohn's disease. Across the whole study: 35% were active smokers at surgery; median disease duration was around 8 years. General study points: Compared with non-smokers, active smokers at surgery showed more clonal expansions.

Repertoires were generated with immunoSEQ multiplex PCR, while TCRdb's copy carries only in-frame clones and drops some. This table holds fewer than 10,000 clones, 80% found once. This clone has more than one count but fewer than ten. The antigen is undetermined. This sample includes further DNA sequences coding for the same CDR3. Germline CDR1 and CDR2: MDHEN and SYDVKM. The CDR3 sequence is 11 residues long. The V and J ends lost 4 bases and 3 bases respectively, with 3 bases between them. The TCR originated in an adult with Crohn's disease. The chain recombines TRBV28 with TRBJ1-2; D unclear. The sequencing input was ileal tissue. CDR3 sequence reads: CASSSDYGYTF. CDR3 nucleotide sequence: TGTGCCAGCAGTTCCGACTATGGCTACACCTTC.